This TCR beta chain came from a study of T cell repertoires in cytomegalovirus infection. Turning to the study itself: Indications of both CMV infection and matching HLA type were provided by public TCR beta signatures. Study results and caveats: Carriers of CMV and the relevant HLA type were discriminated by public TCR beta frequency. Predominance within the ex vivo response was attributable to HLA-C-restricted CMV-specific TCR beta clonotypes.

Germline lookup yields CDR1 KGHDR and CDR2 SFDVKD. This CDR3 has 15 amino acids. Trimming removed 9 bases from V and 1 base from J, with 15 bases in between. Via MiXCR, TCRdb re-called the reads, giving one row per CDR3 protein. The sample shows roughly 500,000 distinct CDR3 sequences, around 30% of them seen only once. With regard to this clonotype: What it binds is not known.

The source of this sequence is a human donor in good health (CMV status not recorded). Some clones in this sample may be carry-over from other donors' samples. This sequence joins TRBV24-1 and TRBJ2-1, with D uncertain. Material: cultured PBMCs, obtained from culture after CMV antigen stimulation. The CDR3 nucleotides read TGTGCCACCGTAGGATGGACGGCTTCCTACAATGAGCAGTTCTTC. This gives the protein CATVGWTASYNEQFF.